This T cell receptor (beta chain) derives from a study of T-cell memory formation after mild COVID-19. Study findings and constraints: There were some responding clones in pre-infection memory, which suggested that cross-reactive memory had joined. Clones contracting across day 15 to 85 had a balanced CD4/CD8 profile; later expanding clones leaned CD4+.

A note on this clonotype: Antigen: not known.

V dropped 5 bases and J dropped 5 bases, with 8 bases sitting between them. Germline V gene lookup returns CDR1 MNHEY and CDR2 SVGAGI. The CDR3 runs 12 residues. Employing constant-segment primers, 5'RACE generated TCR alpha and TCR beta cDNA libraries bearing sample barcodes and UMIs. MiXCR was run by TCRdb on the 5' RACE reads, yielding one entry per CDR3 protein. This sample has 430,000 or so distinct CDR3 sequences; 25% occur once, and the top ten carry about 12%. V usage is TRBV6-5 and J usage is TRBJ2-3; D not certain. The receptor's source is an adult woman who had mild COVID-19 (a few samples of this study predate the infection). Cell type and time point are not known. The sequenced sample was PBMCs or a T cell subset sorted from them (not recorded which). The CDR3 sequence: CASSPWGDTQYF. CDR3 coding DNA: TGTGCCAGCAGTCCGTGGGGAGATACGCAGTATTTT.